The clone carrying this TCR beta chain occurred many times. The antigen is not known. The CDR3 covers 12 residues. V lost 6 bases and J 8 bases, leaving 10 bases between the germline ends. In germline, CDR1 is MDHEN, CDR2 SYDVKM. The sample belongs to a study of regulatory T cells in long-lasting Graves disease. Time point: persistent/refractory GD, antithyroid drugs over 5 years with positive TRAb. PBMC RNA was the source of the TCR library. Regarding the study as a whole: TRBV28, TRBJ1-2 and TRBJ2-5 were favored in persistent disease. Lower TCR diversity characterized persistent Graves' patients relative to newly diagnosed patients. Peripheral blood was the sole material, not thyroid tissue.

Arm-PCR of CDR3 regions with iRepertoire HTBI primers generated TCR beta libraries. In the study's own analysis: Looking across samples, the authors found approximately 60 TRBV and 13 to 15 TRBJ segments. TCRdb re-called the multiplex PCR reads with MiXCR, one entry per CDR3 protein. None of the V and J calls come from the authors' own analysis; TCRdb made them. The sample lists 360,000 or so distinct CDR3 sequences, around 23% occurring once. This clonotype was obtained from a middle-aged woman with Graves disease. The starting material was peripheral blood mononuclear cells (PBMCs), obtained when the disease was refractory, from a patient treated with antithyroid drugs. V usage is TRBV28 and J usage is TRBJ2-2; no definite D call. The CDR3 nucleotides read TGTGCCAGCAGCTTAGGATTTGGGGAGCTGTTTTTT. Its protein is CASSLGFGELFF.